The 21 T cell receptor beta chains below were found in one sample sequenced in a study of CD8+ T cells in alopecia areata. RNA was extracted and reverse transcribed into cDNA as the sequencing template. Generated by immunoSEQ multiplex PCR, the TCRdb table keeps only in-frame clones and is missing some. The sample lists about 150,000 clones, approximately 45% occurring once. Sequencing input: CD4+ T cells sorted from blood. Receptors originate from a human donor with alopecia areata.

V is TRBV7-2 and J is TRBJ2-3; D not resolved. V was clipped by 1 base and J by 0 bases, with 8 bases between them. This CDR3 is built from 15 residues. Germline assignment: CDR1 SGHTA and CDR2 FQGNSA. CDR3 sequence: CASSLEGISTDTQYF. The CDR3, as DNA: TGTGCCAGCAGCTTAGAGGGCATTAGCACAGATACGCAGTATTTT. The complete variable domain, with remaining parts taken from reference TRBV7-2 and TRBJ2-3, reads GAGVSQSPSNKVTEKGKDVELRCDPISGHTALYWYRQSLGQGLEFLIYFQGNSAPDKSGLPSDRFSAERTGGSVSTLTIQRTQQEDSAVYLCASSLEGISTDTQYFGPGTRLTVL.

The chain links TRBV2 to TRBJ1-5; D is unclear. The CDR3 covers 12 residues. Trimming took off 6 bases at V and 3 bases at J, with 6 bases between the two ends. The germline CDR1 and CDR2 sequences are SNHLY and FYNNEI. The CDR3 is CASRNTNQPQHF. The CDR3 DNA reads TGTGCCAGCAGGAACACCAATCAGCCCCAGCATTTT. Looking up the rest from reference TRBV2 and TRBJ1-5 gives the full variable domain: EPEVTQTPSHQVTQMGQEVILRCVPISNHLYFYWYRQILGQKVEFLVSFYNNEISEKSEIFDDQFSVERPDGSNFTLKIRSTKLEDSAMYFCASRNTNQPQHFGDGTRLSIL.

The rearrangement uses TRBV5-1 and TRBJ2-2; D gene uncertain. The CDR3 has 13 residues. Germline CDR1 reads SGHRS; CDR2 reads YFSETQ. The ends were cut back, 0 bases at V and 7 bases at J, with 7 bases in the middle. The CDR3 protein is CASSLDGGGELFF. The DNA of the CDR3 is TGCGCCAGCAGCTTGGATGGCGGCGGGGAGCTGTTTTTT. Drawing the rest from reference TRBV5-1 and TRBJ2-2, the complete variable domain is KAGVTQTPRYLIKTRGQQVTLSCSPISGHRSVSWYQQTPGQGLQFLFEYFSETQRNKGNFPGRFSGRQFSNSRSEMNVSTLELGDSALYLCASSLDGGGELFFGEGSRLTVL.

This clone has just a few counts. The J gene is TRBJ2-7, the V gene TRBV11-2; D is undetermined. Germline V gene data show CDR1 as SGHAT and CDR2 as FQNNGV. CDR3 length equals 13 residues. Trimming pared 1 base from V and 1 base from J, leaving 5 bases between. The CDR3 DNA follows: TGTGCCAGCAGCTTAGTTTCTTCCTACGAGCAGTACTTC. It translates to CASSLVSSYEQYF.

This clone was counted between two and nine times. The V and J genes are TRBV2 and TRBJ2-3; D unclear. The CDR3 is 16 amino acids. The germline gives CDR1 SNHLY, CDR2 FYNNEI. The V end lost 1 base, the J end lost 0 bases, and 11 bases lay between the germline ends. The CDR3 spells CASSEGFSPSTDTQYF. The CDR3 DNA follows: TGTGCCAGCAGTGAAGGGTTTAGTCCAAGCACAGATACGCAGTATTTT.

Notes on this clone: The DNA is omitted, as the CDR3 cannot be located on it reliably, and the CDR3 follows TCRdb's listing. J is TRBJ2-2 and V is TRBV28. The CDR3 comprises 15 residues, both ends counted. Per germline, CDR1 MDHEN and CDR2 SYDVKM. The CDR3 region is CASSSSGLDTGELFF.

The sample holds a few counts of this clone. In nucleotides, the CDR3 is TGCAGCGTTGCATCAAGGACAGGGGGCACCTTCGAGCAGTACTTC. Its translation is CSVASRTGGTFEQYF. The chain uses TRBV29-1 and TRBJ2-7, with 11 bases fitting TRBD1. V shed 4 bases and J 6 bases; nucleotides not matched to a gene: 11. CDR3 length equals 15 residues. The V gene's germline CDR1 is SQVTM and CDR2 ANQGSEA.

The J gene is TRBJ2-5, the V gene TRBV25-1; D call uncertain. Between the trimmed V and J ends, which lost 5 bases and 7 bases, there was a span of 8 bases. This CDR3 has 11 amino acids. The germline CDR1 and CDR2 sequences are MGHDK and SYGVNS. Here the CDR3 reads CASSLMVTQYF. In DNA form, the CDR3 reads TGTGCCAGCAGTTTAATGGTGACCCAGTACTTC.

V usage is TRBV6-5 and J usage is TRBJ2-5; TRBD2 aligns across 13 bases. Trimming cost V 6 bases and J 4 bases; bases outside gene matches: 5. Germline CDR1 is MNHEY and CDR2 is SVGAGI. The CDR3 sequence is 15 residues long. The CDR3 region is CASSTSGGGTETQYF. The CDR3 DNA reads as TGTGCCAGCAGCACTAGCGGGGGGGGCACAGAGACCCAGTACTTC.

This clone was counted between two and nine times. The chain carries TRBV7-9 and TRBJ2-1; D not resolved. Trimming pared 0 bases from V and 1 base from J, leaving 7 bases between. Looked up from germline, CDR1 is SEHNR and CDR2 is FQNEAQ (reference sequence). The CDR3 runs 15 residues. This chain's CDR3 is CASSLAGISYNEQFF. The CDR3 nucleotides read TGTGCCAGCAGCTTAGCGGGAATATCCTACAATGAGCAGTTCTTC. The complete variable domain, with remaining parts taken from reference TRBV7-9 and TRBJ2-1, reads DTGVSQNPRHKITKRGQNVTFRCDPISEHNRLYWYRQTLGQGPEFLTYFQNEAQLEKSRLLSDRFSAERPKGSFSTLEIQRTEQGDSAMYLCASSLAGISYNEQFFGPGTRLTVL.

This clone was seen only a few times. The V gene is TRBV6-1, the J gene TRBJ2-3, with D hard to call. CDR1 MNHNS and CDR2 SASEGT come from the germline V gene. Between the trimmed V and J ends, which lost 3 bases and 1 base, there was a span of 14 bases. The CDR3 runs to 16 residues. CDR3 region: CASSDLVRVGTDTQYF. Written as DNA, the CDR3 is TGTGCCAGCAGTGACCTAGTTCGCGTCGGCACAGATACGCAGTATTTT.

This clone was recorded a few times. The rearrangement uses TRBV29-1 and TRBJ1-4; unclear D gene. The CDR3 is 11 residues long. Per the germline V gene, CDR1 is SQVTM and CDR2 is ANQGSEA. V gave up 1 base and J gave up 6 bases, with 3 bases separating them. Here the CDR3 DNA reads TGCAGCGTTGAAGGGGATGAAAAACTGTTTTTT. It specifies CSVEGDEKLFF.

The chain has TRBV6-5 and TRBJ2-7; no reliable D call. Germline V gene sequence: CDR1 MNHEY, CDR2 SVGAGI. Trimming took off 7 bases at V and 1 base at J, with 8 bases between the two ends. This CDR3 contains 12 residues. CDR3 nucleotides: TGTGCCAGCACGGCGTTGTCCTACGAGCAGTACTTC. This gives the protein CASTALSYEQYF.

This clone was observed a handful of times. The rearrangement joins TRBV30 to TRBJ2-1; 7 bases fit TRBD2. CDR1 and CDR2 (germline): GTSNPN, SVGIG (reference sequence). The CDR3 runs to 14 residues. The trim removed 4 bases at V and 5 bases at J, leaving 8 bases unmatched. In DNA, the CDR3 is TGTGCCTGGAAAGGGACTATCCCCCACAATGAGCAGTTCTTC. Encoded protein: CAWKGTIPHNEQFF.

The chain couples TRBV5-6 to TRBJ2-7; D is uncertain. The CDR3 length is 14 residues. Germline CDR1 is SGHDT and CDR2 is YYEEEE. The ends were cut back, 4 bases at V and 0 bases at J, with 11 bases in the middle. The CDR3 region is CASSPRLGSYEQYF. CDR3 sequence (DNA): TGTGCCAGCAGCCCAAGACTGGGCTCCTACGAGCAGTACTTC.

V gene TRBV5-6 combines with J gene TRBJ2-1; TRBD2 matches 8 bases. Unmatched junction bases numbered 16, after V lost 2 bases and J lost 9 bases. Per germline, CDR1 SGHDT and CDR2 YYEEEE. The CDR3 spans 17 residues. The chain's CDR3 is CASSFVPGTSWEGEQFF. The DNA of the CDR3 is TGTGCCAGCAGCTTCGTGCCCGGGACTAGTTGGGAAGGTGAGCAGTTCTTC.

This clone turned up a few times. V and J are TRBV7-8 and TRBJ1-5, with 7 positions matching TRBD1. The CDR3 totals 15 residues. The V and J ends lost 4 bases and 5 bases, in that order; junction bases with no gene match: 8. From germline, CDR1 is SGHVS and CDR2 FQNEAQ. CDR3 residues: CASSYQGVNYQPQHF. CDR3 DNA: TGTGCCAGCAGCTACCAGGGGGTCAACTATCAGCCCCAGCATTTT. Complete variable domain (other parts from reference TRBV7-8 and TRBJ1-5): GAGVSQSPRYKVAKRGQDVALRCDPISGHVSLFWYQQALGQGPEFLTYFQNEAQLDKSGLPSDRFFAERPEGSVSTLKIQRTQQEDSAVYLCASSYQGVNYQPQHFGDGTRLSIL.

The chain has TRBV9 and TRBJ2-1, with D perhaps being TRBD1 or TRBD2 (5 bases each). Trimming took off 4 bases at V and 2 bases at J, with 16 bases between the two ends. CDR3 length: 16 amino acids. The germline gives CDR1 SGDLS, CDR2 YYNGEE. The CDR3 DNA follows: TGTGCCAGCAGCCAAAGGTCTTGGGGGACCTACAATGAGCAGTTCTTC. It specifies CASSQRSWGTYNEQFF.

This clone has a handful of counts. CDR3 nucleotides: TGCGCCAGCAGCCGCGCCACAGGACGGAATAATGAAAAACTGTTTTTT. Translated: CASSRATGRNNEKLFF. J is TRBJ1-4 and V is TRBV4-1; tentative D call: TRBD1 (5 bases). Trimming left V 4 bases short and J 4 bases short, with 16 bases between. This CDR3 spans 16 amino acids. Per germline, CDR1 MGHRA and CDR2 YSYEKL.

CDR3 sequence reads: CASTKTANYGYTF. CDR3 DNA: TGTGCCAGCACCAAGACAGCTAACTATGGCTACACCTTC. The chain uses TRBV28 and TRBJ1-2; possibly TRBD1 for D (5 bases). The CDR3 extends over 13 amino acids. CDR1 is MDHEN and CDR2 is SYDVKM in the germline V gene. The V gene lost 7 bases and the J gene lost 0 bases, with 9 bases spanning the gap.

V and J are TRBV29-1 and TRBJ2-1, with 9 bases fitting TRBD2. Germline V lookup: CDR1 SQVTM, CDR2 ANQGSEA. The CDR3 extends over 15 amino acids. The junction had 5 bases not matched to a gene; V was cut back by 5 bases and J by 0 bases. CDR3 sequence (DNA): TGCAGCGTTCCAGCGGGAGGCGTCTCCTACAATGAGCAGTTCTTC. The encoded protein is CSVPAGGVSYNEQFF.